Below are 6 T cell receptor beta chains sequenced from a single sample in a study of blood T cell repertoires in COVID-19. Repertoires were generated with immunoSEQ multiplex PCR, while TCRdb's copy carries only in-frame clones and drops some. The table shows some 220,000 clones, with over 60% occurring only once. Sequenced: peripheral blood. The receptors derive from a woman aged 70 to 79 with acute or convalescent COVID-19.

The gene calls are TRBV6-2 or TRBV6-3 and TRBJ2-1; 11 bases agree with TRBD1. After removal of 5 bases from V and 15 bases from J, the junction contained 3 bases not matched to a gene. The CDR3 has 11 amino acids. Germline loops: CDR1 MNHEY, CDR2 SVGEGT. The CDR3 spells CASSDGTGGFF. In DNA form, the CDR3 reads TGTGCCAGCAGTGATGGGACAGGGGGGTTCTTC.

The J gene is TRBJ2-1, the V gene TRBV7-2; D unclear. Per the germline V gene, CDR1 is SGHTA and CDR2 is FQGNSA. This CDR3 spans 14 amino acids. V was clipped by 2 bases and J by 3 bases, with 8 bases between them. The CDR3 DNA is TGTGCCAGCAGCTTAATTTTCGTCTACAATGAGCAGTTCTTC. It encodes CASSLIFVYNEQFF.

The gene calls are TRBV24-1 and TRBJ2-7, with D unresolved. This CDR3 is built from 13 residues. Germline CDR1 reads KGHDR; CDR2 reads SFDVKD. V gave up 5 bases and J gave up 4 bases, with 11 bases separating them. The chain's CDR3 is CATSAPEKYEQYF. The DNA for the CDR3 is TGTGCCACCAGTGCTCCGGAGAAATACGAGCAGTACTTC.

The J gene is TRBJ2-1, the V gene TRBV19; possibly TRBD2 for D (6 bases). Looked up from germline, CDR1 is LNHDA and CDR2 is SQIVND (reference sequence). This CDR3 region has 13 residues. The V end lost 6 bases, the J end lost 8 bases, and 14 bases lay between the germline ends. In nucleotides, the CDR3 is TGTGCCAGTAGGGCAGGAGGGGTCGATGAGCAGTTCTTC. This gives the protein CASRAGGVDEQFF. Together with reference TRBV19 and TRBJ2-1, the CDR3 gives the full variable domain: DGGITQSPKYLFRKEGQNVTLSCEQNLNHDAMYWYRQDPGQGLRLIYYSQIVNDFQKGDIAEGYSVSREKKESFPLTVTSAQKNPTAFYLCASRAGGVDEQFFGPGTRLTVL.

This chain uses TRBV5-1 with TRBJ1-4; a weak D match, TRBD1 (6 bases). The germline V gene encodes CDR1 SGHRS and CDR2 YFSETQ. The germline V and J ends were trimmed by 4 bases and 8 bases, with 21 bases remaining between them. CDR3 length: 16 residues. CDR3 in DNA: TGCGCCAGCAGCAGGCAGGGGAGTGCACTAGGGGAAAAACTGTTTTTT. It yields the protein CASSRQGSALGEKLFF.

The chain joins TRBV14 to TRBJ2-1; 7 bases map to TRBD1. V lost 4 bases to trimming and J lost 6 bases; unmatched junction nucleotides: 6. Germline loops: CDR1 SGHDN, CDR2 FVKESK. This CDR3 spans 14 amino acids. The CDR3 protein is CASSLPDRSNEQFF. In DNA, the CDR3 is TGTGCCAGCAGCCTACCGGACAGGAGCAATGAGCAGTTCTTC.